This T cell receptor beta chain emerged from a study of shared clonotypes between healthy human individuals. On the study more broadly: Three plates each covered CD4 naive and memory; CD8 naive two, CD8 memory one. General observations from the study: It was observed that 5% to 6% of naive CD4 clonotypes were shared across four donors.

Clones were sequenced by immunoSEQ multiplex PCR, and TCRdb holds only the in-frame ones, with some missing. Of over 750,000 clones detected, 95% to 97% appear once; the ten largest clones hold about 0.22%. Comments on this clone: Its matching antigen is unknown.

The ends were cut back, 6 bases at V and 6 bases at J, with 11 bases in the middle. The CDR3 runs 12 residues. Looked up from germline, CDR1 is SQVTM and CDR2 is ANQGSEA. Naivety among CD8 cells was defined by CD45RO negativity and positive CCR7 selection, thereby excluding terminally differentiated effector memory CD45RA+ cells. The receptor comes from a man aged 30 to 45 in good health. Sequenced material: naive CD8+ T cells sorted from blood. The chain couples TRBV29-1 to TRBJ2-2, with D possibly being TRBD1 (5 bases). The CDR3 loop is CSVDRGSGELFF. The CDR3 nucleotides are TGCAGCGTAGATAGGGGTTCCGGGGAGCTGTTTTTT.